Below, 22 T cell receptor beta chains from the same sample are listed, as sequenced in a study of T cells in Graves' hyperthyroidism and ophthalmopathy. Researchers took RNA transcripts and amplified the TCR beta CDR3 regions from them. A set of HTBI primers served as the primers for a first-round RT-PCR of the TCR CDR3. TCRdb re-called the multiplex PCR reads with MiXCR, one entry per CDR3 protein. The table records hundreds of thousands of distinct CDR3 sequences, 15% to 20% of them present only once. Sample: blood. These receptors came from a woman in her fifties or sixties with Graves' hyperthyroidism that later progressed to Graves' ophthalmopathy.

This clonotype was detected only a few times. This sequence joins TRBV6-6 and TRBJ1-4, with D perhaps matching TRBD1 (5 bases). This CDR3 is built from 15 residues. CDR1 is MNHNY and CDR2 is SVGAGI in the germline V gene (reference sequence). V was cut by 0 bases and J by 8 bases, with 13 bases left in between. DNA of the CDR3: TGTGCCAGCAGTTACTCGATTTGGACAAAAGAAAAACTGTTTTTT. Translation: CASSYSIWTKEKLFF.

This clonotype was counted a single time. This chain uses TRBV9 with TRBJ2-3, with 12 positions matching TRBD2. Germline lookup yields CDR1 SGDLS and CDR2 YYNGEE. With 4 bases clipped from V and 8 bases from J, the junction kept 5 bases outside the gene matches. This CDR3 is 14 amino acids long. The chain's CDR3 is CASSPSGGAGTQYF. In DNA, the CDR3 is TGTGCCAGCAGCCCTAGCGGGGGGGCCGGTACGCAGTATTTT.

This clonotype was seen a few times. The chain is built from TRBV6-6 and TRBJ2-7; D uncertain. The CDR3 has 18 residues. V lost 0 bases to trimming and J lost 6 bases, with 24 bases between them. Per the germline V gene, CDR1 is MNHNY and CDR2 is SVGAGI (reference sequence). CDR3 sequence reads: CASSYSSFGANPRGEQYF. The CDR3 coding sequence is TGTGCCAGCAGTTACTCAAGTTTTGGAGCAAATCCCCGAGGCGAGCAGTACTTC.

This clonotype occurred a few times. J is TRBJ2-7 and V is TRBV27; 10 bases line up with TRBD1. With 4 bases clipped from V and 0 bases from J, the junction kept 9 bases outside the gene matches. Germline-derived CDR1 and CDR2 are MNHEY and SMNVEV (reference sequence). This CDR3 has 17 residues. The CDR3 DNA follows: TGTGCCAGCAGTTCCCAAGGTCGGACAGGGGGCTCCTACGAGCAGTACTTC. Translation gives CASSSQGRTGGSYEQYF.

As concerns this clonotype: This may be a read error: a much more frequent sequence differs by one nucleotide. The V and J genes are TRBV20-1 and TRBJ2-1; D ambiguous. Germline V CDR1 and CDR2: DFQATT, SNEGSKA (reference sequence). V was cut by 1 base and J by 2 bases, with 15 bases left in between. The CDR3 is 16 amino acids. CDR3 sequence: CSARALDVNPYNEQFF. In DNA, the CDR3 is TGCAGTGCTAGAGCCCTGGACGTCAACCCCTACAATGAGCAGTTCTTC.

Ten or more counts support this clonotype. This chain joins TRBV2 and TRBJ2-3; 7 bases are a match to TRBD1. Germline values: CDR1 SNHLY, CDR2 FYNNEI. Trimming removed 11 bases from V and 3 bases from J; junction bases left unmatched: 11. The CDR3 totals 14 residues. This CDR3 is CASHRRGLTDTQYF. The CDR3 nucleotides read TGTGCCTCCCACAGAAGGGGGCTAACAGATACGCAGTATTTT.

Only a few counts were recorded for this clonotype. The V and J genes are TRBV15 and TRBJ1-2, with a possible D match to TRBD1 (5 bases). Looked up from germline, CDR1 is LNHNV and CDR2 is YYDKDF (reference sequence). This CDR3 spans 13 amino acids. The V end lost 1 base, the J end lost 8 bases, and 11 bases lay between the germline ends. The DNA for the CDR3 is TGTGCCACCAGCAGAGTCTACTGGGACGGCTACACCTTC. As protein: CATSRVYWDGYTF.

This clonotype appeared many times. J is TRBJ1-1 and V is TRBV11-2; D gene uncertain. This CDR3 region has 12 residues. Deletions cut 7 bases from V and 0 bases from J, with 6 bases between. Germline assignment: CDR1 SGHAT and CDR2 FQNNGV. CDR3 in DNA: TGTGCCAGCACCGAAATGAACACTGAAGCTTTCTTT. Protein product: CASTEMNTEAFF.

This clonotype was counted a few times. This chain joins TRBV5-1 and TRBJ1-5; D unclear. V gave up 0 bases and J gave up 5 bases, with 9 bases separating them. Germline assignment: CDR1 SGHRS and CDR2 YFSETQ. This CDR3 contains 14 residues. The DNA of the CDR3 is TGCGCCAGCAGCTTGGCAGGTAACGATCAGCCCCAGCATTTT. This translates into CASSLAGNDQPQHF.

This clonotype was counted many times. The V gene is TRBV7-8, the J gene TRBJ1-6; 8 nucleotides agree with TRBD1. The length of the CDR3 is 15 residues. Per the germline V gene, CDR1 is SGHVS and CDR2 is FQNEAQ. V was pared by 2 bases and J by 5 bases, with 2 bases of the junction left unmatched. DNA of the CDR3: TGTGCCAGCAGCTTACAGGGGGCGAATAATTCACCCCTCCACTTT. Protein: CASSLQGANNSPLHF.

There are a few counts of this clonotype. The chain couples TRBV3-1 to TRBJ2-3; D call uncertain. There are 13 residues in the CDR3. V lost 6 bases to trimming and J lost 6 bases, with 13 bases between them. Germline V lookup: CDR1 LGHDT, CDR2 YNNKEL (reference sequence). CDR3 residues: CASSTDPADTQYF. The CDR3 DNA reads TGTGCCAGCAGTACAGACCCGGCGGATACGCAGTATTTT.

There are a few counts of this clonotype. This may stem from a read error, because a much larger clone lies one nucleotide away. V is TRBV20-1 and J is TRBJ2-1, with unresolved D. The CDR3 has 14 residues. V lost 6 bases, J lost 3 bases, and 15 bases lay in between. The germline CDR1 and CDR2 sequences are DFQATT and SNEGSKA (reference sequence). In DNA, the CDR3 is TGCAGTGCACCGGGCAGGAGAAACTACAATGAGCAGTTCTTC. As protein: CSAPGRRNYNEQFF.

The chain has TRBV4-2 and TRBJ2-3, with D uncertain. Trimming left V 5 bases short and J 5 bases short, with 11 bases between. The V gene's germline CDR1 is LGHNA and CDR2 YNFKEQ. This CDR3 contains 13 residues. CDR3 DNA sequence: TGTGCCAGCAGCGGTGGGGTCGGAGATACGCAGTATTTT. It encodes CASSGGVGDTQYF.

Ten or more counts support this clonotype. The gene calls are TRBV12-3 or TRBV12-4 and TRBJ2-3, with unresolved D. The CDR3 runs to 16 residues. Trimming pared 2 bases from V and 2 bases from J, leaving 14 bases between. The CDR3 sequence: CASSLQLTPNTDTQYF. CDR3 nucleotides: TGTGCCAGCAGTTTACAGCTCACCCCAAACACAGATACGCAGTATTTT.

This clonotype was recorded at least ten times. This CDR3 reads CASRAPRQGTAGYTF. In nucleotides, the CDR3 is TGTGCCAGCAGGGCACCTCGACAGGGGACGGCAGGCTACACCTTC. The rearrangement joins TRBV6-1 to TRBJ1-2; 8 bases are a match to TRBD1. This CDR3 has 15 residues. Trimming removed 6 bases from V and 8 bases from J; junction bases left unmatched: 14. Looked up from germline, CDR1 is MNHNS and CDR2 is SASEGT.

This clonotype was seen many times. The chain links TRBV3-1 to TRBJ1-5; D is undetermined. The length of the CDR3 is 13 residues. Trimming removed 0 bases from V and 4 bases from J, with 4 bases in between. Germline lookup yields CDR1 LGHDT and CDR2 YNNKEL (reference sequence). In nucleotides, the CDR3 is TGTGCCAGCAGCCAAGATTTTAATCAGCCCCAGCATTTT. This sequence encodes CASSQDFNQPQHF.

This clonotype has more than one count but fewer than ten. J is TRBJ2-1 and V is TRBV27; TRBD1 aligns across 7 bases. This CDR3 contains 14 residues. V lost 6 bases to trimming and J lost 5 bases; unmatched junction nucleotides: 7. Germline CDR1 MNHEY, CDR2 SMNVEV (reference sequence). Here the CDR3 DNA reads TGTGCCAGCAGGTCCGGGACAGAGAACAATGAGCAGTTCTTC. Encoded protein: CASRSGTENNEQFF.

This clonotype showed up many times. The J gene is TRBJ2-7, the V gene TRBV5-1; 8 nucleotides agree with TRBD2. From germline, CDR1 is SGHRS and CDR2 YFSETQ. Trimming cost V 0 bases and J 2 bases; bases outside gene matches: 1. CDR3 length equals 14 residues. The CDR3 sequence is CASSLEGLAYEQYF. The CDR3 nucleotides are TGCGCCAGCAGCTTGGAGGGACTAGCCTACGAGCAGTACTTC.

CDR3 amino acids: CAWRRGEKGTNEKLFF. The CDR3 region has the DNA TGTGCCTGGAGGAGGGGGGAAAAGGGGACTAATGAAAAACTGTTTTTT. V is TRBV30 and J is TRBJ1-4, with a possible D match to TRBD1 (6 bases). The V gene lost 3 bases and the J gene lost 2 bases, with 16 bases spanning the gap. This CDR3 is 16 amino acids long. Germline lookup yields CDR1 GTSNPN and CDR2 SVGIG (reference sequence).

This clonotype has more than one count but fewer than ten. The chain has TRBV18 and TRBJ1-1; D remains ambiguous. The CDR3 has 18 amino acids. V was clipped by 1 base and J by 0 bases, with 18 bases between them. Germline CDR1 and CDR2: KGHSH and LQKENI. In DNA form, the CDR3 reads TGTGCCAGCTCACCACAGTCTTCTCAAATCGGGTTGAACACTGAAGCTTTCTTT. Translating gives CASSPQSSQIGLNTEAFF.

This rearrangement joins TRBV27 to TRBJ2-7, with 8 nucleotides matching TRBD1. The CDR3 length is 17 residues. CDR1 and CDR2 (germline): MNHEY, SMNVEV (reference sequence). V shed 6 bases, J shed 4 bases, and the junction held 17 bases outside the gene matches. The CDR3, as DNA: TGTGCCAGCAGCTTAGAAGGCTGGCAGGGGGCGCCGTACGAGCAGTACTTC. Its translation is CASSLEGWQGAPYEQYF.

This clonotype has more than one count but fewer than ten. CDR3 loop: CASSLHNRGGGNEQFF. CDR3 bases: TGTGCCAGCAGTTTACACAACAGGGGAGGTGGCAATGAGCAGTTCTTC. The gene calls are TRBV6-2 or TRBV6-3 and TRBJ2-1; possibly TRBD1 for D (7 bases). Germline V gene sequence: CDR1 MNHEY, CDR2 SVGEGT. Trimming removed 4 bases from V and 6 bases from J, with 19 bases in between. CDR3 length: 16 residues.